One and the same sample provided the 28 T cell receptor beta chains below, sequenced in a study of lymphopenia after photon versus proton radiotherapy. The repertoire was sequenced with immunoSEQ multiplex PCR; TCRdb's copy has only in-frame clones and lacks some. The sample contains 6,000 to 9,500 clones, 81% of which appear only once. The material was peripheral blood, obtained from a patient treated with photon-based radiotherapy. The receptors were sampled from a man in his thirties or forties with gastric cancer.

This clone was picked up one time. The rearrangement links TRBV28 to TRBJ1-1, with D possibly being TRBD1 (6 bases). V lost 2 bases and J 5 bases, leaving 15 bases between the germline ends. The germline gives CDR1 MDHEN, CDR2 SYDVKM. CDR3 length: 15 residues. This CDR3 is CASSLQGLTLTEAFF. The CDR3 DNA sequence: TGTGCCAGCAGTTTACAGGGGTTGACATTAACTGAAGCTTTCTTT. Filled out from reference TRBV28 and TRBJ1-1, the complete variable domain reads DVKVTQSSRYLVKRTGEKVFLECVQDMDHENMFWYRQDPGLGLRLIYFSYDVKMKEKGDIPEGYSVSREKKERFSLILESASTNQTSMYLCASSLQGLTLTEAFFGQGTRLTVV.

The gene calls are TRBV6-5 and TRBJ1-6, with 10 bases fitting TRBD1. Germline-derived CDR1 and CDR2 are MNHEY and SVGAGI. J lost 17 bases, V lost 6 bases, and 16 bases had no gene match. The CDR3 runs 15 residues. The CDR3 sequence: CASRSEGQGISFFHF. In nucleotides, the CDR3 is TGTGCCAGCAGGAGCGAGGGACAGGGGATATCCTTCTTCCACTTT.

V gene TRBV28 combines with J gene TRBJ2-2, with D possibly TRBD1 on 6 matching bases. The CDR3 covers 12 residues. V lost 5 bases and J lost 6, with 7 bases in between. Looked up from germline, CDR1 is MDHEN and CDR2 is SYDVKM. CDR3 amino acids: CASSAGAGELFF. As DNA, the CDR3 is TGTGCCAGCAGTGCAGGGGCCGGGGAGCTGTTTTTT.

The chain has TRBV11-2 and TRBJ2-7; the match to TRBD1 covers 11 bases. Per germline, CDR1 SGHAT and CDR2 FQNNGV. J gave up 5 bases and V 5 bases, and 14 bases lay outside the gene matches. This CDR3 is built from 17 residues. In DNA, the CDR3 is TGTGCCAGCAGCCGACACCTGGGACAGGGGGTTTCGAACGAGCAGTACTTC. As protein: CASSRHLGQGVSNEQYF.

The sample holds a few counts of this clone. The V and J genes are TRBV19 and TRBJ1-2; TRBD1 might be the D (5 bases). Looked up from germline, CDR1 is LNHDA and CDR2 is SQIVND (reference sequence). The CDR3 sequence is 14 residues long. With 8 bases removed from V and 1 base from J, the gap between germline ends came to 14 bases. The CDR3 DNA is TGTGCCAGTCGGGGGGACGGTGTTAACTATGGCTACACCTTC. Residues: CASRGDGVNYGYTF.

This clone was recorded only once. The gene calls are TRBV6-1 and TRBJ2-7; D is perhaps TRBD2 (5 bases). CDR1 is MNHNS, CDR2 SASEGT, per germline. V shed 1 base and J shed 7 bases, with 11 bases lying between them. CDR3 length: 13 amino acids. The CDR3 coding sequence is TGTGCCAGCAGTGAAGAGAGGGTTCGGGAGCAGTACTTC. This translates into CASSEERVREQYF.

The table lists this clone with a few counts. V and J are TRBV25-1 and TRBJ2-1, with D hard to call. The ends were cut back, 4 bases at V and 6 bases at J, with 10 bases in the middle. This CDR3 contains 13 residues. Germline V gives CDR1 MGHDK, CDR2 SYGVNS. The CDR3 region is CASSVAGRNEQFF. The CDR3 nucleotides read TGTGCCAGCAGTGTTGCAGGACGCAATGAGCAGTTCTTC.

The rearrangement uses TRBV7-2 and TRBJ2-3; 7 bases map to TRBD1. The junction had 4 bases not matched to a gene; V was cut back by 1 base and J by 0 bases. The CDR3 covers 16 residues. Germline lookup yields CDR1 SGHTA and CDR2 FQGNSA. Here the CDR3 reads CASSLDGQVSTDTQYF. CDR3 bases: TGTGCCAGCAGCTTAGATGGACAGGTTAGCACAGATACGCAGTATTTT.

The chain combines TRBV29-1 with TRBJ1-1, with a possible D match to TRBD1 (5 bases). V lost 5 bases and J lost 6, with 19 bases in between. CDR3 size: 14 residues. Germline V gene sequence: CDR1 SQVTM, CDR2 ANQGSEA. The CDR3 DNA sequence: TGCAGCGTTCACAAGGACACCCCTGGGGCTGAAGCTTTCTTT. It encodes CSVHKDTPGAEAFF.

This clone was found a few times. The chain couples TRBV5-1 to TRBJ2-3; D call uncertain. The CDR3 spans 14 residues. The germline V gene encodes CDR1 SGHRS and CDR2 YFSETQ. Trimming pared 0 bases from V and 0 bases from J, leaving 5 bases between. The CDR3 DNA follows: TGCGCCAGCAGCTTGGATACTAGCACAGATACGCAGTATTTT. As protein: CASSLDTSTDTQYF.

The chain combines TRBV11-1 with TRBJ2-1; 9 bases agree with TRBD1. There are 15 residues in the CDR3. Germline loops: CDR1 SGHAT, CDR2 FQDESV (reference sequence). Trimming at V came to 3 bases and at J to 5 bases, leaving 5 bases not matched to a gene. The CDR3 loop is CASSFRDRDNNEQFF. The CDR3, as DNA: TGTGCCAGCAGCTTCCGGGACAGGGATAACAATGAGCAGTTCTTC.

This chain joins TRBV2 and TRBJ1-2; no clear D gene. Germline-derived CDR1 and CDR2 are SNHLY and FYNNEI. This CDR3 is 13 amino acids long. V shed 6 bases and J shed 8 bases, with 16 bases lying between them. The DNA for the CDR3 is TGTGCCAGCAGCCAGTCCAGGCGGGAGGGCTACACCTTC. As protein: CASSQSRREGYTF.

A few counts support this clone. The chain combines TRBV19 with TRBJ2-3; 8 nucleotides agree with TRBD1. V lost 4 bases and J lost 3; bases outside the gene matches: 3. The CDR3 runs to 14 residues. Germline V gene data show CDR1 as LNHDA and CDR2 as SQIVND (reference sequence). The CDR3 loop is CASSSGQGTDTQYF. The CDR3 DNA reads TGTGCCAGTAGTAGCGGACAGGGAACAGATACGCAGTATTTT.

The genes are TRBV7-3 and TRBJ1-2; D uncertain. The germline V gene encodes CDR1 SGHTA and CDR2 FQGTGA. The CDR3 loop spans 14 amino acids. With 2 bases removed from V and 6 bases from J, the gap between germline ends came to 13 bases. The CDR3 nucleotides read TGTGCCAGCAGCTTAGTTACGGGTCCGAATGGCTACACCTTC. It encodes CASSLVTGPNGYTF. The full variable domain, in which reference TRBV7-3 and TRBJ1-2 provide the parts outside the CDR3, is GAGVSQTPSNKVTEKGKYVELRCDPISGHTALYWYRQSLGQGPEFLIYFQGTGAADDSGLPNDRFFAVRPEGSVSTLKIQRTERGDSAVYLCASSLVTGPNGYTFGSGTRLTVV.

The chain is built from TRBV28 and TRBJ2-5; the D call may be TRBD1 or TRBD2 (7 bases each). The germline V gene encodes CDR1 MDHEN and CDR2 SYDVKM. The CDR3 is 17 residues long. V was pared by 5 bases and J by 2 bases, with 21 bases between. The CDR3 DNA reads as TGTGCCAGCAGTCCTCCAGGGGGGGCTAGCGCTCAAGAGACCCAGTACTTC. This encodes CASSPPGGASAQETQYF.

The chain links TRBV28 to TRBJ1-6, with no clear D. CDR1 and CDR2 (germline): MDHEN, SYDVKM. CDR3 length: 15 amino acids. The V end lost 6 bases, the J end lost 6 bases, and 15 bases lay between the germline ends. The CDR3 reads CASRLSGTSNSPLHF. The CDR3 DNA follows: TGTGCCAGCAGGCTATCGGGAACATCTAATTCACCCCTCCACTTT.

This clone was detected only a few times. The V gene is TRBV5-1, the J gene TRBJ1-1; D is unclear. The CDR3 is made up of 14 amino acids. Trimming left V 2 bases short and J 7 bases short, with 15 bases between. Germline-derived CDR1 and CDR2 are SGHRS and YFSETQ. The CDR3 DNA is TGCGCCAGCAGCTTAAGACACCCGAACGGTGAAGCTTTCTTT. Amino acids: CASSLRHPNGEAFF.

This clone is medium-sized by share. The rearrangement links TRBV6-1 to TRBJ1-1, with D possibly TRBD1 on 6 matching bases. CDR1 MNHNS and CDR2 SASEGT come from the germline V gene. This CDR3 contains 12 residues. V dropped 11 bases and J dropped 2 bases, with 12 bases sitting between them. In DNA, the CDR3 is TGTGCCGGGCAGACAGGTAACACTGAAGCTTTCTTT. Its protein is CAGQTGNTEAFF.

The DNA of the CDR3 is TGTGCCAGCAGCCTTGGACTAGCGGGGGCCCAGAACACCGGGGAGCTGTTTTTT. Translating it yields CASSLGLAGAQNTGELFF. The chain couples TRBV9 to TRBJ2-2; 13 bases fit TRBD2. V trimming: 4 bases; J trimming: 1 base; junction bases outside the gene matches: 7. From germline, CDR1 is SGDLS and CDR2 YYNGEE. This CDR3 spans 18 amino acids.

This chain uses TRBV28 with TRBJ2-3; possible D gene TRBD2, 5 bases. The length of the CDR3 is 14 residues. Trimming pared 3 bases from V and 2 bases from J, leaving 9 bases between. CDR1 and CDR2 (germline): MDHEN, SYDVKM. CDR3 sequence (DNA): TGTGCCAGCAGTTTGGCTAGCCACACAGATACGCAGTATTTT. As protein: CASSLASHTDTQYF. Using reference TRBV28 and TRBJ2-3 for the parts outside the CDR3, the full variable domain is DVKVTQSSRYLVKRTGEKVFLECVQDMDHENMFWYRQDPGLGLRLIYFSYDVKMKEKGDIPEGYSVSREKKERFSLILESASTNQTSMYLCASSLASHTDTQYFGPGTRLTVL.

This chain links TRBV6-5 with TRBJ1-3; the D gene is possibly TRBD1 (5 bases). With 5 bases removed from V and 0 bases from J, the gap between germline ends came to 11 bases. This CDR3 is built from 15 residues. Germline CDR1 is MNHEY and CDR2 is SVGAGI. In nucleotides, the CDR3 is TGTGCCAGCAGTCGACAGTTTTCCTCTGGAAACACCATATATTTT. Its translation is CASSRQFSSGNTIYF.

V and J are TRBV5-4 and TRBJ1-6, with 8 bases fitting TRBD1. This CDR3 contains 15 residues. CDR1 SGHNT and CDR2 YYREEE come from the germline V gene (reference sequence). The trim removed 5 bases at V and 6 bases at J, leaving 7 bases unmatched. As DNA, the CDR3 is TGTGCCAGCAGTTCTGGACAGGGACGTAATTCACCCCTCCACTTT. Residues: CASSSGQGRNSPLHF.

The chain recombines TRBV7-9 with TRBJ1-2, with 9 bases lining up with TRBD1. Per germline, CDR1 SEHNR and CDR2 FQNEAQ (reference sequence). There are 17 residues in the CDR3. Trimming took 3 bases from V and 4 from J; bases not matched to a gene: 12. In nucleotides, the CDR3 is TGTGCCAGCAGCTTTAAGGGGACAGGGACTGATGGCTATGGCTACACCTTC. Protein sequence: CASSFKGTGTDGYGYTF.

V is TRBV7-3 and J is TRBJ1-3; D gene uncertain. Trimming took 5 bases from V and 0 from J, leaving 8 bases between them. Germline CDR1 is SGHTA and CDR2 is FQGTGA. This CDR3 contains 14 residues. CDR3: CASSAGSSGNTIYF. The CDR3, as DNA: TGTGCCAGCAGCGCGGGGAGCTCTGGAAACACCATATATTTT. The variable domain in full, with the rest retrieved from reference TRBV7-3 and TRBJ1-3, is GAGVSQTPSNKVTEKGKYVELRCDPISGHTALYWYRQSLGQGPEFLIYFQGTGAADDSGLPNDRFFAVRPEGSVSTLKIQRTERGDSAVYLCASSAGSSGNTIYFGEGSWLTVV.

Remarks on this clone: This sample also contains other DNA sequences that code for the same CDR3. CDR3 sequence: CASRQDSTDTQYF. In DNA, the CDR3 is TGCGCCAGCAGACAGGATAGCACAGATACGCAGTATTTT. The chain carries TRBV10-1 and TRBJ2-3; weak D call: TRBD1 (5 bases). Trimming left V 6 bases short and J 0 bases short, with 7 bases between. The CDR3 has 13 amino acids. The V gene's germline CDR1 is WNHNN and CDR2 SYGVQD (reference sequence).

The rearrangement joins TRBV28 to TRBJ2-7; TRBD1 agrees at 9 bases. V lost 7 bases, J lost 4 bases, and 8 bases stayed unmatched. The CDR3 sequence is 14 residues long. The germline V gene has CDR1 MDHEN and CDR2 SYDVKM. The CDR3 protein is CASTIPGQGYEQYF. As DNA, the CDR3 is TGTGCCAGCACTATACCGGGACAGGGATACGAGCAGTACTTC.

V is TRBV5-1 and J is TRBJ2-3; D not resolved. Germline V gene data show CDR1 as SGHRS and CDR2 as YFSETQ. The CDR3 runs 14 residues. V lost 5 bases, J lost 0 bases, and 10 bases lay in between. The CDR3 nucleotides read TGCGCCAGCAGGTTTGACCTAAGCACAGATACGCAGTATTTT. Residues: CASRFDLSTDTQYF.

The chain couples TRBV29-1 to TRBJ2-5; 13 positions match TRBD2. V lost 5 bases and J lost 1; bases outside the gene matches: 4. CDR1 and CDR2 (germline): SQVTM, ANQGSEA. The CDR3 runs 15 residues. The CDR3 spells CSVRTSGGLQETQYF. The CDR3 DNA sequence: TGCAGCGTTCGGACTAGCGGGGGCCTCCAAGAGACCCAGTACTTC.